Below are 9 T cell receptor beta chains sequenced from a single sample in a study of cytomegalovirus exposure and HLA in healthy donors. PCR employed 60 Vbeta and 13 Jbeta primers. This table comes from immunoSEQ multiplex PCR, and its TCRdb copy is limited to in-frame clones, with some not included. The sample has more than 110,000 clones, around 77% seen once. The source material was PBMCs. These receptors were obtained from a man under 40 in good health and CMV-seronegative.

V is TRBV5-1 and J is TRBJ1-6, with D possibly being TRBD1 (6 bases). With 6 bases removed from V and 3 bases from J, the gap between germline ends came to 13 bases. The CDR3 runs 15 residues. Germline CDR1 is SGHRS and CDR2 is YFSETQ. The CDR3 nucleotides are TGCGCCAGCACTCGGGACACAAGCTATAATTCACCCCTCCACTTT. Residues: CASTRDTSYNSPLHF.

The V gene is TRBV28, the J gene TRBJ2-2; 7 positions agree with TRBD2. The V and J ends lost 7 bases and 7 bases, in that order; junction bases with no gene match: 6. Germline V gene lookup returns CDR1 MDHEN and CDR2 SYDVKM. The CDR3 has 13 residues. The CDR3, as DNA: TGTGCCAGCACGACTAGCTTTCTCGGGGAGCTGTTTTTT. Protein sequence: CASTTSFLGELFF.

The V call is TRBV6-6, the J call TRBJ2-7; 7 nucleotides line up with TRBD1. Germline CDR1 reads MNHNY; CDR2 reads SVGAGI (reference sequence). This CDR3 contains 13 residues. V trimming: 5 bases; J trimming: 4 bases; junction bases outside the gene matches: 5. The DNA for the CDR3 is TGTGCCAGCAGTAAACAGGGACAGTACGAGCAGTACTTC. Translating gives CASSKQGQYEQYF.

This chain links TRBV5-1 with TRBJ2-3; TRBD2 agrees at 10 bases. V lost 0 bases to trimming and J lost 5 bases; unmatched junction nucleotides: 6. Germline assignment: CDR1 SGHRS and CDR2 YFSETQ. This CDR3 comprises 16 residues. This CDR3 is CASSLDSGRAGDTQYF. As DNA, the CDR3 is TGCGCCAGCAGCTTGGACAGCGGGAGGGCCGGAGATACGCAGTATTTT.

The V gene is TRBV12-2, the J gene TRBJ2-7; TRBD2, the table's D call, lacks a check against the DNA. TRBV12-2 is a pseudogene. The CDR3 sequence is 16 residues long. In nucleotides, the CDR3 is TGTGCAAGTCGCTTAGGAGTGACTAGCGGATACTACGAGCAGTACTTC. Encoded protein: CASRLGVTSGYYEQYF.

The genes are TRBV5-1 and TRBJ2-1; a weak D match, TRBD2 (5 bases). The CDR3 extends over 13 amino acids. V lost 2 bases and J lost 5, with 8 bases in between. The V gene's germline CDR1 is SGHRS and CDR2 YFSETQ. The CDR3 spells CASSFGLNNEQFF. Here the CDR3 DNA reads TGCGCCAGCAGCTTCGGACTGAACAATGAGCAGTTCTTC.

This chain links TRBV5-1 with TRBJ1-2, with TRBD1 identical over 8 bases. The CDR3 runs 18 residues. The V gene end was trimmed by 2 bases and the J gene end by 1 base; junction bases not matched to a gene: 13. The germline CDR1 and CDR2 sequences are SGHRS and YFSETQ. CDR3 sequence reads: CASSLNPGQATFNYGYTF. DNA of the CDR3: TGCGCCAGCAGCTTAAACCCGGGACAGGCGACTTTTAACTATGGCTACACCTTC.

This chain links TRBV28 with TRBJ2-1; the D gene is possibly TRBD1 (6 bases). CDR1 is MDHEN and CDR2 is SYDVKM in the germline V gene. V lost 8 bases to trimming and J lost 5 bases, with 10 bases between them. This CDR3 spans 12 amino acids. CDR3 loop: CASLDSNNEQFF. In DNA form, the CDR3 reads TGTGCCAGCCTGGACAGCAACAATGAGCAGTTCTTC.

This clone was counted once. The J gene is TRBJ1-4, the V gene TRBV29-1; 9 positions match TRBD1. V shed 6 bases, J shed 7 bases, and the junction held 6 bases outside the gene matches. This CDR3 spans 13 amino acids. Per the germline V gene, CDR1 is SQVTM and CDR2 is ANQGSEA. CDR3 protein: CSVDRGVGEKLFF. The DNA for the CDR3 is TGCAGCGTAGACAGGGGGGTGGGTGAAAAACTGTTTTTT.